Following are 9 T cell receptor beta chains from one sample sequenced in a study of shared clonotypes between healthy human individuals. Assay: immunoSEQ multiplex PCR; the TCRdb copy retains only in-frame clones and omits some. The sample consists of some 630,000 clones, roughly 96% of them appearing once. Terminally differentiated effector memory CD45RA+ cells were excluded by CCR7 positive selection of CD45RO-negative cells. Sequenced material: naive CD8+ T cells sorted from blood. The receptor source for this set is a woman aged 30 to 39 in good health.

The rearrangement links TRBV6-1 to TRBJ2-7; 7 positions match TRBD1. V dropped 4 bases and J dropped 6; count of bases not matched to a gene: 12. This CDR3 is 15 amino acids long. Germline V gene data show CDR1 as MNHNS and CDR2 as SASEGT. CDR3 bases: TGTGCCAGCAGTGGCCGGGACAGTCTTTCGCGCGAGCAGTACTTC. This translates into CASSGRDSLSREQYF.

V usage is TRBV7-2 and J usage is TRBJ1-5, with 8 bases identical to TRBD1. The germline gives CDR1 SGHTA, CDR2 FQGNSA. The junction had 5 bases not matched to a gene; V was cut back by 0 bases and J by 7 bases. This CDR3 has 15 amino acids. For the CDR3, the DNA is TGTGCCAGCAGCTTAGCCAGGGGGCCTGGGCAGCCCCAGCATTTT. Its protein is CASSLARGPGQPQHF.

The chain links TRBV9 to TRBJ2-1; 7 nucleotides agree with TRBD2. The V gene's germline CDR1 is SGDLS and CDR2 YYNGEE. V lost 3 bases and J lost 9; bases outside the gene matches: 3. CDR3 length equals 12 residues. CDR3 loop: CASSGTSVEQFF. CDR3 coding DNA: TGTGCCAGCAGCGGAACTAGCGTTGAGCAGTTCTTC. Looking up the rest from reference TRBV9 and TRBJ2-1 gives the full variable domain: DSGVTQTPKHLITATGQRVTLRCSPRSGDLSVYWYQQSLDQGLQFLIQYYNGEERAKGNILERFSAQQFPDLHSELNLSSLELGDSALYFCASSGTSVEQFFGPGTRLTVL.

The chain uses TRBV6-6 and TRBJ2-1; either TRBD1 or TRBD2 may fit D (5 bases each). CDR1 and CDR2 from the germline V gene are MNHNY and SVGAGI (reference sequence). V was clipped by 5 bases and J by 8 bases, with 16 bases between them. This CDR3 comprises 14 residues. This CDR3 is CASSMNVGVDEQFF. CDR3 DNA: TGTGCCAGCAGTATGAATGTGGGGGTGGATGAGCAGTTCTTC.

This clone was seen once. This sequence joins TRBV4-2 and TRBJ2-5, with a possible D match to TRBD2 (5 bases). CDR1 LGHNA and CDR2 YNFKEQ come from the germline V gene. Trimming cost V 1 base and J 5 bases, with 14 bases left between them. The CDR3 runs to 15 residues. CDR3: CASSQAWESRETQYF. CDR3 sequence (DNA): TGTGCCAGCAGCCAAGCGTGGGAGTCGAGGGAGACCCAGTACTTC.

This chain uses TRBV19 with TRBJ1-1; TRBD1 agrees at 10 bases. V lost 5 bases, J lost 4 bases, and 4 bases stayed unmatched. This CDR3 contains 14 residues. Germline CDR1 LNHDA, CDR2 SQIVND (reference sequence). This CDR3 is CASSVWTGGTEAFF. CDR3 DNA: TGTGCCAGTAGTGTCTGGACAGGGGGCACTGAAGCTTTCTTT.

CDR3 loop: CASSLRATLGLYEQYF. For the CDR3, the DNA is TGTGCCAGCAGTTTAAGGGCTACCCTGGGGTTGTACGAGCAGTACTTC. The V and J genes are TRBV28 and TRBJ2-7; D remains unclear. The ends were cut back, 2 bases at V and 4 bases at J, with 18 bases in the middle. Germline CDR1 MDHEN, CDR2 SYDVKM. CDR3 length equals 16 residues.

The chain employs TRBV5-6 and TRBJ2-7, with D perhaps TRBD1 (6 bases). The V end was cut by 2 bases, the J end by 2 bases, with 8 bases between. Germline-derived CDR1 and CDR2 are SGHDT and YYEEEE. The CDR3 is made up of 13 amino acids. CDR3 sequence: CASSFGQTYEQYF. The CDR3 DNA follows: TGTGCCAGCAGCTTCGGACAGACCTACGAGCAGTACTTC.

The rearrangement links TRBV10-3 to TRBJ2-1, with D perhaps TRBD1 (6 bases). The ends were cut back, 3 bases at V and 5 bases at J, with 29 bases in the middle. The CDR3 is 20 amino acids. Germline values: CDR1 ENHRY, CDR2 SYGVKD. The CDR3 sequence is CAISDRDIELSPGRNNEQFF. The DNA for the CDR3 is TGTGCCATCAGTGACCGGGACATTGAATTATCTCCCGGGCGCAACAATGAGCAGTTCTTC.